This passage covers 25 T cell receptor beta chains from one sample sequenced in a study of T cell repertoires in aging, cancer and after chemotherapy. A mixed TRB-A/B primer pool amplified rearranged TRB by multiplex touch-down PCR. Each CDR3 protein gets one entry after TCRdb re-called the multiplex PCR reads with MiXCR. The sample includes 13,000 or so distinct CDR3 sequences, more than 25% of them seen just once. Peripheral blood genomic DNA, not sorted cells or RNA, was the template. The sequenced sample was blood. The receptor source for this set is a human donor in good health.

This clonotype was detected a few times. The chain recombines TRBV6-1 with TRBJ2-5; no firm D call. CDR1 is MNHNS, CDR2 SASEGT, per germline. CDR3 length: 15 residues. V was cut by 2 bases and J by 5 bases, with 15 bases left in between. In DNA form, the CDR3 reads TGTGCCAGCAGTGAAAGCCGGGCGATTGCGGAGACCCAGTACTTC. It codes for CASSESRAIAETQYF.

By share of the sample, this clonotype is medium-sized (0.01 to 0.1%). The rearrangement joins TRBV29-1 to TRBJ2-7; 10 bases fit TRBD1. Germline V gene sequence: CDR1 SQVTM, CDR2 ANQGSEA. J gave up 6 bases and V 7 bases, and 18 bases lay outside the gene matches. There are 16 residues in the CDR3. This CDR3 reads CSARDRGTLRSGEQYF. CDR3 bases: TGCAGCGCCCGGGACAGGGGAACACTAAGATCTGGCGAGCAGTACTTC.

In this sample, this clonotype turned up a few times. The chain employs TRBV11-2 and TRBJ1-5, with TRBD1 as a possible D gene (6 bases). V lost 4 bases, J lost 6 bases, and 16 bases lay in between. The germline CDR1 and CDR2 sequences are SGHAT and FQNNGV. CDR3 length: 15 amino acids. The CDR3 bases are TGTGCCAGCAGCTCAACGCTACAGGGCGGTCAGCCCCAGCATTTT. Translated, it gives CASSSTLQGGQPQHF.

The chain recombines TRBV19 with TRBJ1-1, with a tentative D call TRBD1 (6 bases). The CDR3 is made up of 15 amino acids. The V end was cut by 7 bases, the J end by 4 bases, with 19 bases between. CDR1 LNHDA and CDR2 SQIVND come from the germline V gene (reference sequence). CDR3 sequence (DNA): TGTGCCAGTACCCCCACTCGGGGGCGGGCCACTGAAGCTTTCTTT. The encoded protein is CASTPTRGRATEAFF.

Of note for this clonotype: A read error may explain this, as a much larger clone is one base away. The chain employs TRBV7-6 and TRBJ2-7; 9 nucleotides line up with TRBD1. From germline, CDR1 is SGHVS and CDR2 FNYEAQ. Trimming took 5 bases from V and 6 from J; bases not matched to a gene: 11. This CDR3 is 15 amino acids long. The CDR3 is CASSTPTGGLSEQYF. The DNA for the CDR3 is TGTGCCAGCAGCACCCCGACAGGGGGTCTCTCCGAGCAGTACTTC.

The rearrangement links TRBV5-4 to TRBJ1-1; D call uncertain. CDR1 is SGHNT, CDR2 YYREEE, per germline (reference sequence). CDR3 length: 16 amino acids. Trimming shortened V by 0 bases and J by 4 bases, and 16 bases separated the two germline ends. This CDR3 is CASSLGRGVGSTEAFF. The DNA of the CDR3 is TGTGCCAGCAGCTTGGGCCGCGGGGTGGGGAGCACTGAAGCTTTCTTT.

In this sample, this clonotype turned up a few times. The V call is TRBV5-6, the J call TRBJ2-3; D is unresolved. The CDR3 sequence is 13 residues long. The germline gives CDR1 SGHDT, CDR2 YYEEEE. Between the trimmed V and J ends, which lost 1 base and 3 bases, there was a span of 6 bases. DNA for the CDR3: TGTGCCAGCAGCTTGTCCGGGACAGATACGCAGTATTTT. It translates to CASSLSGTDTQYF.

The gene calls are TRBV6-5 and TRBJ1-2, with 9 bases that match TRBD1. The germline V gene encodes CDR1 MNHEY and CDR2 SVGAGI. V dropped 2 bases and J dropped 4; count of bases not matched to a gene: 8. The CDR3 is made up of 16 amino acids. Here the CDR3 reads CASSYRPGQGLYGYTF. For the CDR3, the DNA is TGTGCCAGCAGTTACCGGCCGGGACAGGGACTCTATGGCTACACCTTC.

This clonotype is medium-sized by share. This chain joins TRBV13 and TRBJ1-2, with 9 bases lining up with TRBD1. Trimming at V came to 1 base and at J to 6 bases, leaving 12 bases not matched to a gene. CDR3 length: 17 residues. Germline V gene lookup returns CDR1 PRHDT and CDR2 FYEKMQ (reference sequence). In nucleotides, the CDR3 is TGTGCCAGCAGCTTAGTACCTCGGGGACAGGGAGACGATGGCTACACCTTC. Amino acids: CASSLVPRGQGDDGYTF.

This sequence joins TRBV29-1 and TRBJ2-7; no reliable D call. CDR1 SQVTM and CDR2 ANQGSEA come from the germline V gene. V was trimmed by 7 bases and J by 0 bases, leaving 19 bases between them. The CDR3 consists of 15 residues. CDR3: CSAPDPQPDSYEQYF. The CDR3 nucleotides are TGCAGCGCCCCAGACCCCCAGCCTGACTCCTACGAGCAGTACTTC.

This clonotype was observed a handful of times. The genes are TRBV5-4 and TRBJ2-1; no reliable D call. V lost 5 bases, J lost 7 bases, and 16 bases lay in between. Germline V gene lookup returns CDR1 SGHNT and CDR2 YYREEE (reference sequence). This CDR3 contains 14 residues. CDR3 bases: TGTGCCAGCAGTCTTCCGGGCCTCAAGAATGAGCAGTTCTTC. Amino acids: CASSLPGLKNEQFF.

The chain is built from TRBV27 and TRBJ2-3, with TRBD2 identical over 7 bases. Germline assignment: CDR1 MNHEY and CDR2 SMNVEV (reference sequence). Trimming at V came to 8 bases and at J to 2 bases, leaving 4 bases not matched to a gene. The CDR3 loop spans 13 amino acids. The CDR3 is CASCSGSTDTQYF. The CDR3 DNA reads TGTGCCAGCTGTAGCGGGTCCACAGATACGCAGTATTTT.

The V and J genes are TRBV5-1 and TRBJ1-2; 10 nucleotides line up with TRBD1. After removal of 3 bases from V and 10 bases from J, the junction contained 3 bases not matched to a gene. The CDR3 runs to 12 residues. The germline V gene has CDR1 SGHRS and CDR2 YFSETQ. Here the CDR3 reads CASSWGTGDYTF. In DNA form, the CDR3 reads TGCGCCAGCAGCTGGGGGACAGGGGACTACACCTTC.

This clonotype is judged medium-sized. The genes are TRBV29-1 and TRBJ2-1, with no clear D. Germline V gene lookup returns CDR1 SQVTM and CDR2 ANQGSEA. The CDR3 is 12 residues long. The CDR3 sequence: CSTRSDYNEQFF. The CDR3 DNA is TGCAGTACTCGATCGGACTACAATGAGCAGTTCTTC.

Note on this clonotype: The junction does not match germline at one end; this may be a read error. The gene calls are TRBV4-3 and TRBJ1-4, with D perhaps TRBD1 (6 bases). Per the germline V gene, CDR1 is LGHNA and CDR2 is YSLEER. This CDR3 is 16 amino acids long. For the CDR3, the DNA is TGTGCCAGCAGCCCAAAATGGGGGCGTACTAATGAAAAACTGTTTTTT. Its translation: CASSPKWGRTNEKLFF.

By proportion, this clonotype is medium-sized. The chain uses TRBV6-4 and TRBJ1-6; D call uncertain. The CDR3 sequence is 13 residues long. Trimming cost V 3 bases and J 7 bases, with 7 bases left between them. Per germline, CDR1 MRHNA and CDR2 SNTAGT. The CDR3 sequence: CASSELGNSPLHF. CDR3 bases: TGTGCCAGCAGTGAACTGGGAAATTCACCCCTCCACTTT.

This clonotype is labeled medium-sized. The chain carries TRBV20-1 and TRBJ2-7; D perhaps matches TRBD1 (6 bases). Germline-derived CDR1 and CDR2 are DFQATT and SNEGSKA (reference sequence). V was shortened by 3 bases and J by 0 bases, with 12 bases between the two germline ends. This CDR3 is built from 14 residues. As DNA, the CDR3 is TGCAGTGCTAGCAGGGGTACGAGCTCCTACGAGCAGTACGTC. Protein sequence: CSASRGTSSYEQYV.

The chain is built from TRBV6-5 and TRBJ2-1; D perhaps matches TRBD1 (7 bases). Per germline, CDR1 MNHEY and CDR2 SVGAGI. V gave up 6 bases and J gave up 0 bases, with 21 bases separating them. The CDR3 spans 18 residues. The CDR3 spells CASSLDQGGSASYNEQFF. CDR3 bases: TGTGCCAGCAGCTTAGACCAGGGGGGTAGCGCCTCCTACAATGAGCAGTTCTTC.

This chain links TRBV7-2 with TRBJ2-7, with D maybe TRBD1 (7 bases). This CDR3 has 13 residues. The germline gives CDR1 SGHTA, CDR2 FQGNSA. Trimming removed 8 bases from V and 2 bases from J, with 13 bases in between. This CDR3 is CASGAGGPYEQYF. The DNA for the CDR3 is TGTGCCAGCGGGGCAGGGGGGCCCTACGAGCAGTACTTC.

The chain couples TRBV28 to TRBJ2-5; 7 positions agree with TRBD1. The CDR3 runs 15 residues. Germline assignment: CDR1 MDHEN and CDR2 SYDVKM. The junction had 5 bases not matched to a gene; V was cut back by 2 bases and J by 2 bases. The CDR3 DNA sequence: TGTGCCAGCAGTTTAGCAGGGGGTTTGCAAGAGACCCAGTACTTC. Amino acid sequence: CASSLAGGLQETQYF.

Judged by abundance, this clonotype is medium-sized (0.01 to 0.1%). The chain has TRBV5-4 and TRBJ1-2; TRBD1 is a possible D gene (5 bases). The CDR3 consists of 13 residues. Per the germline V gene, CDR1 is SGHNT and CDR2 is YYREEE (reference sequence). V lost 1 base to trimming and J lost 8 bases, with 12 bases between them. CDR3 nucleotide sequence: TGTGCCAGCAGCTTGCTAGGGGTTCGGGGCTACACCTTC. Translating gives CASSLLGVRGYTF.

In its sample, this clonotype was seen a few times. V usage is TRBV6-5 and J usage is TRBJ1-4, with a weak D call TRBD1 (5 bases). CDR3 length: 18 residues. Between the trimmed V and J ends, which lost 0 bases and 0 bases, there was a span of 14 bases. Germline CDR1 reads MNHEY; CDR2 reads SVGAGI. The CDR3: CASSYSIAGAATNEKLFF. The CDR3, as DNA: TGTGCCAGCAGTTACTCGATAGCCGGGGCAGCAACTAATGAAAAACTGTTTTTT.

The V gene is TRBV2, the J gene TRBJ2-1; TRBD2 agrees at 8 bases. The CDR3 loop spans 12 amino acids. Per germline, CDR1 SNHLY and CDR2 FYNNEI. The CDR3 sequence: CAAGGAYNEQFF. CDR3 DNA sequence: TGTGCGGCGGGGGGAGCCTACAATGAGCAGTTCTTC.

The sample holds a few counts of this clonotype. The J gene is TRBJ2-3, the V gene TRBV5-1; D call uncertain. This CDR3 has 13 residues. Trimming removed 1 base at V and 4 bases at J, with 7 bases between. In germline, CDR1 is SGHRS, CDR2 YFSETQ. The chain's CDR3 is CASSLWGSDTQYF. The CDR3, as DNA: TGCGCCAGCAGCTTGTGGGGATCAGATACGCAGTATTTT.

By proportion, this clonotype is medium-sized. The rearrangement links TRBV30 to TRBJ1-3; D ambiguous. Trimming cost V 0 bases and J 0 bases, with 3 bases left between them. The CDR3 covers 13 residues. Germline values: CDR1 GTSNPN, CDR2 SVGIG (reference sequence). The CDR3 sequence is CAWSVTSGNTIYF. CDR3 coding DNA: TGTGCCTGGAGTGTCACCTCTGGAAACACCATATATTTT.